The rows below give T cell receptor beta chains drawn from one sample of a study of shared clonotypes between healthy human individuals. Sequencing used immunoSEQ multiplex PCR; TCRdb keeps in-frame clones, though not all of them. The sample lists just over 2,000,000 clones, roughly 96% seen once, with 0.13% in the top ten. The specimen was naive CD4+ T cells sorted from blood. These TCRs come from a man aged 18 to 29 in good health. The CDR3 runs from the conserved cysteine through the conserved F or W.

>TRBJ1-1|TRBV6-1
CASSALRGLEAFF
>TRBJ2-2|TRBV19
CASSTGRDRTGELFF
>TRBJ2-3|TRBV9
CASSVVGGDYDTDTQYF
>TRBJ2-7|TRBV28
CASSSITGSLTYEQYF
>TRBJ2-7|TRBV5-1
CASSLPAPSDEQYF
>TRBJ1-2|TRBV28
CASSLRKLLYGYTF
>TRBJ1-5|TRBV15
CATATGYSNQPQHF
>TRBJ2-2|TRBV27
CASRTTRLNTGELFF
>TRBJ1-2|TRBV18
CASSPNGQNYGYTF
>TRBJ2-1|TRBV5-1
CASSLGLLAGVKNEQFF
>TRBJ2-3|TRBV7-9
CASSPDRGPDTQYF
>TRBJ2-7|TRBV4-3
CASSQRDEQYF
>TRBJ1-1|TRBV20-1
CSAPDRSEPFF
>TRBJ1-2|TRBV7-2
CASSPEPGVRGYTF
>TRBJ1-6|TRBV2
CASSIMDIFSYNSPLHF
>TRBJ2-1|TRBV30
CAWRIEYNEQFF
>TRBJ1-4|TRBV5-1
CASKPNAGTNEKLFF
>TRBJ2-5|TRBV7-6
CASSIGLETQYF
>TRBJ2-1|TRBV11-2
CASSLSGRRENEQFF
>TRBJ2-7|TRBV7-9
CASSAGGPYEQYF
>TRBJ2-7|TRBV18
CASSPGQGGGYEQYF
>TRBJ1-4|TRBV30
CAWSVQGAANEKLFF
>TRBJ2-7|TRBV6-1
CASSVTGVAYEQYF
>TRBJ1-2|TRBV19
CASSIGPQARGYTF
>TRBJ2-7|TRBV10-3
CATRTGEVSYEQYF
>TRBJ1-3|TRBV5-4
CASSPRGGVEGNTIYF
>TRBJ2-1|TRBV5-1
CASSLLSGPNEQFF
>TRBJ2-4|TRBV6-5
CASSSEREF
>TRBJ2-5|TRBV9
CASSVQGRTQETQYF
>TRBJ1-1|TRBV11-2
CASSLVGGLTEAFF
>TRBJ1-1|TRBV4-3
CASSQEYWSVTSEAFF
>TRBJ2-5|TRBV21-1
CASSAAMEEEETQYF
>TRBJ2-7|TRBV19
CASSDRVGSYEQYF
>TRBJ1-2|TRBV5-4
CASSADNYGYTF
>TRBJ2-2|TRBV10-3
CAIMRGANTGELFF
>TRBJ1-3|TRBV6-6
CASSLGNSGSTIYF
>TRBJ1-2|TRBV7-9
CASRGGTERGYGYTF
>TRBJ2-5|TRBV4-2
CASSQVTPAETQYF
>TRBJ2-7|TRBV7-9
CASSLGDSYEQYF
>TRBJ2-7|TRBV5-1
CASSSTGGTTPYEQYF
>TRBJ2-2|TRBV5-4
CASSLRDLNTGELFF
>TRBJ2-7|TRBV15
CATSRIRTGSYEQYF
>TRBJ2-2|TRBV4-1
CASSRGEGSNTGELFF
>TRBJ2-5|TRBV30
CAWSVKGWYQETQYF
>TRBJ1-5|TRBV19
CASSWDTGSNQPQHF
>TRBJ2-7|TRBV11-3
CASSPPGHTYEQYF